The entry below gives a single T cell receptor beta chain sequence along with its context. This sample is part of a study of blood T cell repertoires in COVID-19. For the study at large: There were acute and convalescent COVID-19 samples, and they came from the United States, Italy and Spain. T cells, B-cell-depleted T cells, or PBMCs supplied cDNA or gDNA.

Original methodology: Counts of nucleated cells, estimated from reference gene primer amplification, were obtained. Clones were read by immunoSEQ multiplex PCR, and TCRdb kept only the in-frame ones, dropping some. V, J and clone size are taken as reported in that table, and D and trimming were inferred from the DNA itself. The repertoire holds about 250,000 clones, with under 85% as singletons. From germline, CDR1 is LGHNA and CDR2 YNFKEQ. Trimming left V 1 base short and J 5 bases short, with 11 bases between. The CDR3 is 14 residues long. This TCR came from a human donor with COVID-19, enrolled during active disease. The donor label of this sample is uncertain. Input material: peripheral blood. This chain uses TRBV4-2 with TRBJ1-2; D remains ambiguous. The CDR3 spells CASSQVRAEYGYTF. The CDR3, as DNA: TGTGCCAGCAGCCAAGTGAGGGCGGAGTATGGCTACACCTTC.